Below are 21 T cell receptor beta chains sequenced from a single sample in a study of blood T cell repertoires in COVID-19. The repertoire was sequenced with immunoSEQ multiplex PCR; TCRdb's copy has only in-frame clones and lacks some. The repertoire holds over 250,000 clones, approximately 86% seen once, with 2.6% in the top ten. Specimen: PBMCs or T cells enriched from blood (not recorded which). The receptors derive from a woman aged 18-35 years who had recovered from COVID-19.

The chain is built from TRBV28 and TRBJ1-5; 11 bases fit TRBD1. CDR3 length: 14 residues. Looked up from germline, CDR1 is MDHEN and CDR2 is SYDVKM. V lost 6 bases, J lost 6 bases, and 4 bases stayed unmatched. For the CDR3, the DNA is TGTGCCAGCAGAGACGGGACAGGGGGTCAGCCCCAGCATTTT. Translation: CASRDGTGGQPQHF.

V gene TRBV11-2 combines with J gene TRBJ2-5; D remains unclear. In germline, CDR1 is SGHAT, CDR2 FQNNGV. Trimming pared 6 bases from V and 4 bases from J, leaving 6 bases between. This CDR3 is 11 amino acids long. Written as DNA, the CDR3 is TGTGCCAGCAGGAGATCAGAGACCCAGTACTTC. Translation gives CASRRSETQYF.

V gene TRBV6-5 combines with J gene TRBJ2-2, with 7 bases that match TRBD2. Germline V gene sequence: CDR1 MNHEY, CDR2 SVGAGI. This CDR3 is 15 amino acids long. J gave up 5 bases and V 0 bases, and 3 bases lay outside the gene matches. CDR3 sequence: CASSYSKAGTGELFF. CDR3 DNA: TGTGCCAGCAGTTACTCGAAAGCGGGGACCGGGGAGCTGTTTTTT.

The rearrangement joins TRBV7-8 to TRBJ1-2; D remains unclear. The germline gives CDR1 SGHVS, CDR2 FQNEAQ. V shed 7 bases and J shed 0 bases, with 12 bases lying between them. The CDR3 has 14 residues. This chain's CDR3 is CASTPEGSNYGYTF. DNA of the CDR3: TGTGCCAGCACCCCGGAGGGATCTAACTATGGCTACACCTTC.

The rearrangement uses TRBV19 and TRBJ1-1; 7 nucleotides align to TRBD1. Germline CDR1 reads LNHDA; CDR2 reads SQIVND (reference sequence). The CDR3 covers 12 residues. J gave up 1 base and V 8 bases, and 1 base lay outside the gene matches. The CDR3 loop is CASGTANTEAFF. In DNA, the CDR3 is TGTGCCAGTGGGACAGCGAACACTGAAGCTTTCTTT.

CDR3: CASASGDQPQHF. In DNA, the CDR3 is TGTGCCAGCGCCTCGGGGGACCAGCCCCAGCATTTT. The J gene is TRBJ1-5, the V gene TRBV19, with TRBD1 as a possible D gene (5 bases). The CDR3 is 12 amino acids. V lost 9 bases to trimming and J lost 7 bases, with 13 bases between them. Germline CDR1 and CDR2: LNHDA and SQIVND (reference sequence).

The rearrangement uses TRBV7-3 and TRBJ2-7; D might be TRBD1 (6 bases). Germline-derived CDR1 and CDR2 are SGHTA and FQGTGA. This CDR3 is 14 amino acids long. Deletions cut 6 bases from V and 7 bases from J, with 19 bases between. The CDR3 loop reads CASSYGQSSGEQYF. The CDR3 DNA reads as TGTGCCAGCAGTTACGGACAGTCCTCGGGTGAGCAGTACTTC.

The J gene is TRBJ1-5, the V gene TRBV15; no firm D call. The CDR3 loop spans 15 amino acids. The V and J ends lost 7 bases and 2 bases respectively, with 15 bases between them. Germline loops: CDR1 LNHNV, CDR2 YYDKDF (reference sequence). CDR3 residues: CATTSVGVGNQPQHF. CDR3 DNA: TGTGCCACCACCTCCGTCGGTGTTGGCAATCAGCCCCAGCATTTT.

The chain is built from TRBV19 and TRBJ1-4; tentatively, D is TRBD1 (6 bases). Germline V gives CDR1 LNHDA, CDR2 SQIVND (reference sequence). Deletions cut 4 bases from V and 2 bases from J, with 32 bases between. This CDR3 is built from 22 residues. The CDR3 DNA sequence: TGTGCCAGTAGTACCCCCACATACTTCCGGGACGGTGAGGGGGTGACTAATGAAAAACTGTTTTTT. It encodes CASSTPTYFRDGEGVTNEKLFF. The complete variable domain, with remaining parts taken from reference TRBV19 and TRBJ1-4, reads DGGITQSPKYLFRKEGQNVTLSCEQNLNHDAMYWYRQDPGQGLRLIYYSQIVNDFQKGDIAEGYSVSREKKESFPLTVTSAQKNPTAFYLCASSTPTYFRDGEGVTNEKLFFGSGTQLSVL.

This rearrangement joins TRBV11-3 to TRBJ2-7, with D uncertain. The germline V gene encodes CDR1 SGHNT and CDR2 YENEEA. V lost 1 base and J lost 2, with 18 bases in between. There are 17 residues in the CDR3. CDR3 bases: TGTGCCAGCAGCTTAGTTTTTTGGGCACCTGGAACCTACGAGCAGTACTTC. Amino acid sequence: CASSLVFWAPGTYEQYF.

The chain couples TRBV5-1 to TRBJ1-6, with D possibly matching TRBD1 (6 bases). This CDR3 has 14 amino acids. CDR1 and CDR2 (germline): SGHRS, YFSETQ. Deletions cut 0 bases from V and 10 bases from J, with 11 bases between. The CDR3 nucleotides are TGCGCCAGCAGCTTGGTACAGGGTGGATCACCCCTCCACTTT. It codes for CASSLVQGGSPLHF.

This clone was seen once. The J gene is TRBJ2-3, the V gene TRBV3-1 (or the pseudogene TRBV3-2); tentatively, D is TRBD2 (6 bases). CDR1 is LGHDT and CDR2 is YNNKEL in the germline V gene (reference sequence). Trimming took off 1 base at V and 1 base at J, with 9 bases between the two ends. The CDR3 sequence is 15 residues long. The CDR3 sequence is CASSQVSGRTDTQYF. The CDR3 DNA follows: TGTGCCAGCAGCCAAGTTAGCGGACGCACAGATACGCAGTATTTT.

The rearrangement joins TRBV4-3 to TRBJ1-1; D perhaps matches TRBD1 (5 bases). The CDR3 length is 14 residues. Looked up from germline, CDR1 is LGHNA and CDR2 is YSLEER. V was trimmed by 6 bases and J by 0 bases, leaving 11 bases between them. CDR3 nucleotide sequence: TGCGCCAGCAGGCCGGGGGGGTTGAACACTGAAGCTTTCTTT. Its protein is CASRPGGLNTEAFF.

V gene TRBV5-6 combines with J gene TRBJ2-1; 7 nucleotides line up with TRBD2. Per the germline V gene, CDR1 is SGHDT and CDR2 is YYEEEE. V trimming: 4 bases; J trimming: 4 bases; junction bases outside the gene matches: 8. CDR3 length: 15 amino acids. The CDR3 loop reads CASSRGLVSYNEQFF. DNA of the CDR3: TGTGCCAGCAGCAGAGGACTAGTCTCGTACAATGAGCAGTTCTTC.

This clone is a singleton in its sample. The chain combines TRBV21-1 with TRBJ1-1; the table gives TRBD1 as D, unverified against the DNA. TRBV21-1 is a pseudogene. The length of the CDR3 is 12 residues. The CDR3 region has the DNA TGTGCCACGCAACAGGGTGACACTGAAGCTTTCTTT. It codes for CATQQGDTEAFF.

This chain connects TRBV15 to TRBJ1-3; weak D call: TRBD1 (6 bases). CDR1 and CDR2 from the germline V gene are LNHNV and YYDKDF (reference sequence). V was cut by 2 bases and J by 8 bases, with 13 bases left in between. The CDR3 contains 14 residues. CDR3 sequence: CATSRTRGVDTIYF. CDR3 bases: TGTGCCACCAGCAGAACCAGGGGAGTAGACACCATATATTTT.

V gene TRBV5-1 combines with J gene TRBJ1-1; 9 bases are shared with TRBD1. Unmatched junction bases numbered 2, after V lost 0 bases and J lost 5 bases. This CDR3 contains 14 residues. CDR1 is SGHRS, CDR2 YFSETQ, per germline. The CDR3 reads CASSLGQGVTEAFF. CDR3 nucleotides: TGCGCCAGCAGCTTGGGACAGGGGGTTACTGAAGCTTTCTTT.

The CDR3 DNA is TGCAGCGTTGGGAACAGGGGTACCTACGAGCAGTACTTC. Protein product: CSVGNRGTYEQYF. This rearrangement joins TRBV29-1 to TRBJ2-7; 7 nucleotides line up with TRBD1. In germline, CDR1 is SQVTM, CDR2 ANQGSEA. Unmatched junction bases numbered 5, after V lost 4 bases and J lost 2 bases. This CDR3 is built from 13 residues.

The chain combines TRBV2 with TRBJ1-1, with 10 bases lining up with TRBD1. The junction had 3 bases not matched to a gene; V was cut back by 4 bases and J by 4 bases. CDR3 length: 14 amino acids. Germline-derived CDR1 and CDR2 are SNHLY and FYNNEI. The CDR3 coding sequence is TGTGCCAGCAGTGGGACAGGGGGATTCACTGAAGCTTTCTTT. Its protein is CASSGTGGFTEAFF.

The rearrangement links TRBV30 to TRBJ1-1, with D tentatively TRBD1 (6 bases). CDR1 and CDR2 (germline): GTSNPN, SVGIG (reference sequence). The CDR3 loop spans 14 amino acids. Trimming took 2 bases from V and 1 from J, leaving 11 bases between them. The CDR3 DNA reads TGTGCCTGGAGTTCGGACAGAACGAACACTGAAGCTTTCTTT. It encodes CAWSSDRTNTEAFF.

The chain joins TRBV6-5 to TRBJ1-1; a possible D gene is TRBD1 (6 bases). CDR3 size: 15 residues. The germline CDR1 and CDR2 sequences are MNHEY and SVGAGI. V was trimmed by 7 bases and J by 1 base, leaving 16 bases between them. CDR3 sequence reads: CASTFGGGQNTEAFF. The CDR3 DNA is TGTGCCAGCACTTTCGGGGGGGGGCAGAACACTGAAGCTTTCTTT.